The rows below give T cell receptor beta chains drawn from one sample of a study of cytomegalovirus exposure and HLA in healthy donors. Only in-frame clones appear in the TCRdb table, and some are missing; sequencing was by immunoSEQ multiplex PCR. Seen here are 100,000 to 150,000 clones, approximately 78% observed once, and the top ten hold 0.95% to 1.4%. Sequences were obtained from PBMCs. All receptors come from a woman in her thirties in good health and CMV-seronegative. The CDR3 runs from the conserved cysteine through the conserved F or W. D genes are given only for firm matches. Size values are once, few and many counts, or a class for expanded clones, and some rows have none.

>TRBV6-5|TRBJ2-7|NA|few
CASSYGQVSYEQYF
TGTGCCAGCAGTTACGGGCAGGTTTCGTACGAGCAGTACTTC
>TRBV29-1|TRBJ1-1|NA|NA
CSAARTEAFF
TGCAGCGCCGCTAGGACTGAAGCTTTCTTT
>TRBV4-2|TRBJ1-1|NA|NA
CASSQGSRLTNTEAFF
TGTGCCAGCAGCCAAGGTTCGAGACTTACGAACACTGAAGCTTTCTTT
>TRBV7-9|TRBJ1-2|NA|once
CSSSLVLGYTF
TGTTCCAGCAGCTTAGTTTTAGGCTACACCTTC
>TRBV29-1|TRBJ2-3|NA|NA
CSVVSDTQYF
TGCAGCGTTGTTTCTGATACGCAGTATTTT
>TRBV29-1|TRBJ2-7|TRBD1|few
CSVEDGTGTYEQYF
TGCAGCGTTGAAGACGGGACAGGGACCTACGAGCAGTACTTC
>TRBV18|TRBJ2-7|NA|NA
CASSPPSGSSYEQYF
TGTGCCAGCTCACCACCTTCCGGGAGTTCCTACGAGCAGTACTTC
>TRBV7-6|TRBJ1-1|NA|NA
CASSLQPSTEAFF
TGTGCCAGCAGCTTGCAACCCAGCACTGAAGCTTTCTTT
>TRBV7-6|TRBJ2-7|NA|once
CASSLGPPGISWSYEQYF
TGTGCCAGCAGCTTAGGGCCACCCGGGATAAGTTGGTCCTACGAGCAGTACTTC
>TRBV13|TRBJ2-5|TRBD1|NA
CASSLERGRETQYF
TGTGCCAGCAGCTTAGAGAGGGGGCGGGAGACCCAGTACTTC
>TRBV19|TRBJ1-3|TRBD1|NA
CASSLIPDRGGNTIYF
TGTGCCAGTAGTTTGATTCCCGACAGGGGTGGAAACACCATATATTTT
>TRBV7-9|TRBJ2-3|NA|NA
CASSLGFGVTDTQYF
TGTGCCAGCAGCTTAGGGTTCGGGGTCACAGATACGCAGTATTTT
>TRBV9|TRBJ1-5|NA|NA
CASSVGEGGSNQPQHF
TGTGCCAGCAGCGTAGGGGAAGGGGGTAGCAATCAGCCCCAGCATTTT
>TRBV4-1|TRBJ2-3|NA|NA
CASSQRQQSSTDTQYF
TGCGCCAGCAGCCAACGACAGCAATCTAGCACAGATACGCAGTATTTT
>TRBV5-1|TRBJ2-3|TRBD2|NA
CASSLGLETDTQYF
TGCGCCAGCAGCTTAGGACTAGAAACAGATACGCAGTATTTT